The 27 T cell receptor beta chains below all came from one sample that was sequenced in a study of cytomegalovirus exposure and HLA in healthy donors. The primer mix had 60 Vbeta and 13 Jbeta primers. Only in-frame clones appear in the TCRdb table, and some are missing; sequencing was by immunoSEQ multiplex PCR. The sample gives about 190,000 clones, around 82% of which show up once; around 2% is in the top ten. The source material was PBMCs. All receptors derive from a man aged 18-30 years in good health and CMV-seronegative.

The chain couples TRBV29-1 to TRBJ2-6; D ambiguous. Germline V CDR1 and CDR2: SQVTM, ANQGSEA. This CDR3 has 13 residues. Deletions cut 4 bases from V and 4 bases from J, with 8 bases between. CDR3 in amino acids: CSVGALGANVLTF. CDR3 nucleotides: TGCAGCGTTGGAGCGCTCGGGGCCAACGTCCTGACTTTC.

CDR3 sequence reads: CASSLIRGNNEQFF. The CDR3 DNA reads TGTGCCAGCAGCTTAATCCGGGGGAACAATGAGCAGTTCTTC. The rearrangement links TRBV7-6 to TRBJ2-1; D might be TRBD2 (6 bases). CDR3 length: 14 residues. CDR1 and CDR2 (germline): SGHVS, FNYEAQ. Deletions cut 2 bases from V and 5 bases from J, with 10 bases between.

The V gene is TRBV19, the J gene TRBJ1-5; no definite D call. CDR1 is LNHDA, CDR2 SQIVND, per germline (reference sequence). The ends were cut back, 1 base at V and 11 bases at J, with 6 bases in the middle. The CDR3 sequence is 11 residues long. The CDR3: CASSIGESQHF. The CDR3 DNA reads as TGTGCCAGTAGTATAGGTGAGTCCCAGCATTTT.

The chain links TRBV2 to TRBJ1-5; perhaps TRBD1 as D (5 bases). This CDR3 spans 14 amino acids. From germline, CDR1 is SNHLY and CDR2 FYNNEI. V lost 4 bases and J 1 base, leaving 8 bases between the germline ends. Here the CDR3 reads CASSGAGSNQPQHF. The CDR3 region has the DNA TGTGCCAGCAGTGGGGCAGGGAGCAATCAGCCCCAGCATTTT. The full variable domain, completed using reference TRBV2 and TRBJ1-5, is EPEVTQTPSHQVTQMGQEVILRCVPISNHLYFYWYRQILGQKVEFLVSFYNNEISEKSEIFDDQFSVERPDGSNFTLKIRSTKLEDSAMYFCASSGAGSNQPQHFGDGTRLSIL.

The chain joins TRBV6-5 to TRBJ2-1; maybe TRBD2 (6 bases). Trimming left V 6 bases short and J 0 bases short, with 6 bases between. This CDR3 has 13 amino acids. The germline V gene encodes CDR1 MNHEY and CDR2 SVGAGI. The CDR3 DNA reads as TGTGCCAGCAGGCGGGGCTCCTACAATGAGCAGTTCTTC. Protein sequence: CASRRGSYNEQFF.

This clone came up once. This chain uses TRBV27 with TRBJ2-3, with 15 nucleotides matching TRBD2. This CDR3 spans 18 amino acids. With V trimmed by 5 bases and J by 0 bases, 6 bases remained unmatched. In germline, CDR1 is MNHEY, CDR2 SMNVEV (reference sequence). The CDR3 protein is CASSTGLAGGTSTDTQYF. CDR3 nucleotide sequence: TGTGCCAGCAGTACGGGACTAGCGGGAGGAACTAGCACAGATACGCAGTATTTT.

This clone was observed a handful of times. The chain couples TRBV6-5 to TRBJ2-7, with TRBD2 as a possible D gene (6 bases). The CDR3 covers 15 residues. Germline assignment: CDR1 MNHEY and CDR2 SVGAGI. V lost 0 bases to trimming and J lost 0 bases, with 9 bases between them. CDR3 in amino acids: CASSYSWRGSYEQYF. The CDR3 region has the DNA TGTGCCAGCAGTTACTCTTGGAGGGGCTCCTACGAGCAGTACTTC.

This chain joins TRBV5-1 and TRBJ2-1; 8 bases match TRBD2. Germline V lookup: CDR1 SGHRS, CDR2 YFSETQ. J gave up 5 bases and V 5 bases, and 3 bases lay outside the gene matches. This CDR3 is built from 13 residues. DNA of the CDR3: TGCGCCAGCAGGATAGCGGGAAACAATGAGCAGTTCTTC. Amino acid sequence: CASRIAGNNEQFF.

There are a few counts of this clone. V gene TRBV11-3 combines with J gene TRBJ2-5; 7 bases line up with TRBD1. V trimming: 5 bases; J trimming: 0 bases; junction bases outside the gene matches: 3. Germline loops: CDR1 SGHNT, CDR2 YENEEA. This CDR3 comprises 14 residues. CDR3 region: CASSQGQHQETQYF. CDR3 DNA sequence: TGTGCCAGCAGCCAGGGACAGCACCAAGAGACCCAGTACTTC.

The chain recombines TRBV4-2 with TRBJ2-2; 11 bases line up with TRBD2. Per germline, CDR1 LGHNA and CDR2 YNFKEQ. This CDR3 comprises 18 residues. After removal of 3 bases from V and 3 bases from J, the junction contained 9 bases not matched to a gene. DNA for the CDR3: TGTGCCAGCAGCCAGACGACCGGGACTAGCGGCTACACCGGGGAGCTGTTTTTT. Residues: CASSQTTGTSGYTGELFF.

Turning to this clone: The same CDR3 can be traced to other DNA sequences in this sample. The chain links TRBV10-2 to TRBJ2-7, with TRBD1 identical over 7 bases. The germline gives CDR1 WSHSY, CDR2 SAAADI. The V and J ends lost 6 bases and 1 base, in that order; junction bases with no gene match: 6. This CDR3 is 14 amino acids long. This CDR3 reads CASREIRGSYEQYF. DNA of the CDR3: TGCGCCAGCAGGGAGATCAGGGGGTCCTACGAGCAGTACTTC.

This rearrangement joins TRBV4-2 to TRBJ2-7; D possibly corresponds to TRBD2 (6 bases). Germline V lookup: CDR1 LGHNA, CDR2 YNFKEQ. This CDR3 spans 15 amino acids. The V end lost 6 bases, the J end lost 5 bases, and 20 bases lay between the germline ends. The CDR3 sequence is CASSQMETRGNEQYF. The CDR3 nucleotides are TGTGCCAGCAGTCAAATGGAGACTAGAGGCAACGAGCAGTACTTC.

Concerning this clone: Other DNA sequences in the sample encode the same CDR3. V and J are TRBV19 and TRBJ2-1; 8 nucleotides match TRBD2. Germline CDR1 and CDR2: LNHDA and SQIVND (reference sequence). The CDR3 has 15 amino acids. Trimming removed 6 bases from V and 0 bases from J; junction bases left unmatched: 4. The CDR3: CASSPSGSSYNEQFF. In DNA, the CDR3 is TGTGCCAGTAGCCCCAGCGGGAGCTCCTACAATGAGCAGTTCTTC.

This chain joins TRBV7-3 and TRBJ2-1; 10 nucleotides line up with TRBD1. CDR1 is SGHTA and CDR2 is FQGTGA in the germline V gene. V was pared by 2 bases and J by 16 bases, with 8 bases of the junction left unmatched. The CDR3 length is 13 residues. This chain's CDR3 is CASSLGGGTGEFF. The CDR3 DNA sequence: TGTGCCAGCAGCTTAGGGGGTGGGACAGGGGAATTCTTC.

This clone was counted only a few times. This rearrangement joins TRBV28 to TRBJ2-7, with D possibly TRBD2 on 7 matching bases. V lost 5 bases to trimming and J lost 3 bases, with 23 bases between them. The germline V gene encodes CDR1 MDHEN and CDR2 SYDVKM. The CDR3 covers 17 residues. The CDR3: CASSARRGTKYNYEQYF. For the CDR3, the DNA is TGTGCCAGCAGTGCCAGGCGGGGGACAAAGTATAACTACGAGCAGTACTTC.

This CDR3 is CASSLSAQGGNTGELFF. The CDR3 region has the DNA TGCGCCAGCAGCCTTTCTGCACAGGGGGGAAACACCGGGGAGCTGTTTTTT. This chain uses TRBV5-1 with TRBJ2-2, with 8 bases identical to TRBD1. V lost 4 bases to trimming and J lost 2 bases; unmatched junction nucleotides: 10. Germline V gives CDR1 SGHRS, CDR2 YFSETQ. The CDR3 is 17 residues long. The full variable domain, rest sourced from reference TRBV5-1 and TRBJ2-2, is KAGVTQTPRYLIKTRGQQVTLSCSPISGHRSVSWYQQTPGQGLQFLFEYFSETQRNKGNFPGRFSGRQFSNSRSEMNVSTLELGDSALYLCASSLSAQGGNTGELFFGEGSRLTVL.

The rearrangement links TRBV2 to TRBJ1-2; D not certain. Deletions cut 7 bases from V and 5 bases from J, with 11 bases between. The germline V gene encodes CDR1 SNHLY and CDR2 FYNNEI. The CDR3 sequence is 12 residues long. The CDR3 protein is CASTERIYGYTF. The CDR3 coding sequence is TGTGCCAGCACCGAGCGTATATATGGCTACACCTTC.

This clone was seen a handful of times. J is TRBJ1-5 and V is TRBV15; D gene unclear. CDR3 length: 18 amino acids. Trimming took off 0 bases at V and 2 bases at J, with 17 bases between the two ends. Germline V gene lookup returns CDR1 LNHNV and CDR2 YYDKDF (reference sequence). The CDR3 DNA sequence: TGTGCCACCAGCAGAGAGTCCAATACGGGTGAGGGCAATCAGCCCCAGCATTTT. Amino acids: CATSRESNTGEGNQPQHF.

This clone turned up a few times. This chain uses TRBV7-3 with TRBJ1-2; D unclear. CDR3 length equals 13 residues. V was cut by 5 bases and J by 10 bases, with 17 bases left in between. Germline V gene data show CDR1 as SGHTA and CDR2 as FQGTGA. CDR3 protein: CASSVSLRGDYTF. The CDR3 DNA is TGTGCCAGCAGCGTGTCCTTACGAGGCGACTACACCTTC.

The chain recombines TRBV2 with TRBJ1-1, with D uncertain. In germline, CDR1 is SNHLY, CDR2 FYNNEI. Trimming removed 8 bases from V and 1 base from J, with 11 bases in between. The CDR3 runs 13 residues. CDR3 sequence reads: CASCPSGNTEAFF. In DNA form, the CDR3 reads TGTGCCAGCTGCCCCAGCGGGAACACTGAAGCTTTCTTT.

This clone was picked up one time. The rearrangement joins TRBV5-4 to TRBJ1-1, with a tentative D call TRBD1 (5 bases). Trimming took off 4 bases at V and 4 bases at J, with 14 bases between the two ends. The CDR3 contains 14 residues. CDR1 and CDR2 (germline): SGHNT, YYREEE (reference sequence). CDR3 protein: CASSVGAQSTEAFF. In nucleotides, the CDR3 is TGTGCCAGCAGCGTTGGGGCTCAGAGCACTGAAGCTTTCTTT.

This sequence joins TRBV7-3 and TRBJ2-2; D might be TRBD1 (6 bases). Germline-derived CDR1 and CDR2 are SGHTA and FQGTGA. The CDR3 has 15 amino acids. With 5 bases removed from V and 1 base from J, the gap between germline ends came to 11 bases. DNA of the CDR3: TGTGCCAGCAGCCTACTAGGGGGGAACACCGGGGAGCTGTTTTTT. It specifies CASSLLGGNTGELFF.

The chain links TRBV9 to TRBJ2-7, with 7 bases that match TRBD2. Germline V CDR1 and CDR2: SGDLS, YYNGEE. The CDR3 has 18 amino acids. Losses at the gene ends were 5 bases for V and 6 bases for J; bases not matched to a gene: 23. The CDR3 coding sequence is TGTGCCAGCAGTTCGGGGTCGGCGGGAGTGAGTAGGGCCAGCGAGCAGTACTTC. The encoded protein is CASSSGSAGVSRASEQYF.

This chain uses TRBV7-3 with TRBJ2-5; 7 bases line up with TRBD2. The CDR3 length is 16 residues. Looked up from germline, CDR1 is SGHTA and CDR2 is FQGTGA. The V gene end was trimmed by 2 bases and the J gene end by 3 bases; junction bases not matched to a gene: 9. CDR3 sequence reads: CASSLLGAGAKETQYF. The CDR3 DNA is TGTGCCAGCAGCTTATTAGGGGCGGGAGCGAAAGAGACCCAGTACTTC.

V and J are TRBV7-2 and TRBJ1-1, with a tentative D call TRBD1 (5 bases). From germline, CDR1 is SGHTA and CDR2 FQGNSA. The CDR3 is 16 residues long. The ends were cut back, 1 base at V and 0 bases at J, with 12 bases in the middle. The CDR3 nucleotides are TGTGCCAGCAGCTTAGTAGGGGCAGGCATGAACACTGAAGCTTTCTTT. Residues: CASSLVGAGMNTEAFF.

The chain has TRBV7-2 and TRBJ1-2; unclear D gene. Germline V gene sequence: CDR1 SGHTA, CDR2 FQGNSA. The CDR3 is made up of 13 amino acids. Trimming pared 8 bases from V and 2 bases from J, leaving 12 bases between. CDR3 DNA: TGTGCCAGCGGCCGGGGATCCAACTATGGCTACACCTTC. This codes for CASGRGSNYGYTF.

This clone showed up just a few times. The rearrangement joins TRBV5-6 to TRBJ1-2, with 7 positions matching TRBD1. This CDR3 comprises 13 residues. Germline V gives CDR1 SGHDT, CDR2 YYEEEE. The V segment lost 4 bases and the J segment 1 base; nucleotides outside the gene matches: 1. The DNA for the CDR3 is TGTGCCAGCAGCCGGGACAGTAACTATGGCTACACCTTC. Translation: CASSRDSNYGYTF.